This TCR beta chain was retrieved from a study of TIL therapy for anti-PD-1-resistant metastatic lung cancer. Study-level information: Half of patients were current or former smokers. Tumors carried a median approximately 1.6 non-synonymous mutations per megabase.

The germline CDR1 and CDR2 sequences are MDHEN and SYDVKM. Deletions cut 5 bases from V and 3 bases from J, with 11 bases between. The CDR3 is 14 amino acids. Sequencing used immunoSEQ v3. Survey-level samples got 2 million or so read pairs; deep-level samples got roughly 5-6 million. Profiling relied on immunoSEQ multiplex PCR, and the TCRdb table lists in-frame clones only, not all of them. The sample has some 52,000 clones; 65% to 80% are singletons. Time point in this sample: pre-treatment sample, taken before nivolumab and TIL therapy. Patients were adults with stage 4 NSCLC. The sample holds a few counts of this clone.

The V gene is TRBV28, the J gene TRBJ1-5; D may be TRBD1 (5 bases). The source is a woman aged 30 to 85 with non-small cell lung cancer. The sample was blood, taken at baseline. DNA of the CDR3: TGTGCCAGCAGTAATGGACATACCAATCAGCCCCAGCATTTT. Translating gives CASSNGHTNQPQHF.